These 2 T cell receptor beta chains share one sample of origin, sequenced in a study of T cell responses to AZD1222 COVID-19 vaccine. Profiled with immunoSEQ multiplex PCR; TCRdb holds only in-frame clones, not every one. The table has approximately 150,000 clones, around 90% seen once. This sample comprised peripheral blood, obtained 28 days after the second AZD1222 dose. The receptor source for this set is an adult who received the AZD1222 COVID-19 vaccine.

The CDR3 protein is CASSYQDSRGYTF. The DNA of the CDR3 is TGTGCCAGCAGTTACCAGGACAGTAGGGGCTACACCTTC. V usage is TRBV6-2 or TRBV6-3 and J usage is TRBJ1-2; the D gene is possibly TRBD1 (6 bases). CDR1 is MNHEY, CDR2 SVGEGT, per germline. The CDR3 is made up of 13 amino acids. V dropped 2 bases and J dropped 8 bases, with 12 bases sitting between them.

The J gene is TRBJ2-7, the V gene TRBV10-3; unclear D gene. There are 14 residues in the CDR3. V gave up 7 bases and J gave up 0 bases, with 13 bases separating them. Germline values: CDR1 ENHRY, CDR2 SYGVKD. CDR3 nucleotides: TGTGCCATCAAGAATGACATCTCCTCCTACGAGCAGTACTTC. Amino acids: CAIKNDISSYEQYF.